The 29 T cell receptor beta chains listed next were all sequenced from one sample in a study of beta chain features in type 1 diabetes. Study outcomes and limitations: Type 1 diabetes patients had TCRB CDR3s that were shorter (moderately but significantly so) in all four CD4+ subsets.

The entirety of the isolated RNA underwent reverse transcription, so expressed TCRB transcripts were sequenced. Profiled with immunoSEQ multiplex PCR; TCRdb holds only in-frame clones, not every one. Of around 140,000 clones in the sample, about 13% were seen once. For these receptors, no antigen is known. The specimen sequenced was central memory CD4+ T cells from blood. The receptors were sampled from a man aged 18 to 29 with type 1 diabetes.

The rearrangement joins TRBV6-1 to TRBJ2-2; D not resolved. Germline V gene data show CDR1 as MNHNS and CDR2 as SASEGT. V lost 6 bases and J 0 bases, leaving 8 bases between the germline ends. CDR3 length: 14 amino acids. DNA for the CDR3: TGTGCCAGCAGCCGTATGTCGAACACCGGGGAGCTGTTTTTT. Translation gives CASSRMSNTGELFF.

The table lists this clone with a count of one. Compared with germline, one end of the junction differs, possibly owing to a read error. CDR3 nucleotides: TGTGCTAGCAGCGGACAGGGGACCGGGGAGCTGTTTTTT. Residues: CASSGQGTGELFF. The chain uses TRBV7-7 and TRBJ2-2; 9 positions match TRBD1. CDR3 length: 13 residues. Germline CDR1 is SSHAT and CDR2 is FNYEAQ (reference sequence).

This clone was counted a few times. The rearrangement joins TRBV5-4 to TRBJ2-3; 10 nucleotides line up with TRBD2. This CDR3 region has 17 residues. Germline CDR1 is SGHNT and CDR2 is YYREEE (reference sequence). The V gene end was trimmed by 0 bases and the J gene end by 0 bases; junction bases not matched to a gene: 4. CDR3 residues: CASSLALAGPSTDTQYF. The CDR3 coding sequence is TGTGCCAGCAGCTTGGCACTAGCGGGGCCAAGCACAGATACGCAGTATTTT.

This clone was observed many times. The V and J genes are TRBV30 and TRBJ2-1, with unresolved D. V lost 8 bases, J lost 0 bases, and 14 bases lay in between. The CDR3 has 14 residues. CDR1 is GTSNPN, CDR2 SVGIG, per germline (reference sequence). This CDR3 is CANLPVSSYNEQFF. DNA for the CDR3: TGTGCCAACTTACCTGTAAGCTCCTACAATGAGCAGTTCTTC.

This clone was counted a few times. The rearrangement joins TRBV6-1 to TRBJ2-1, with 11 bases aligning to TRBD1. Trimming cost V 0 bases and J 9 bases; bases outside gene matches: 7. Germline V gene data show CDR1 as MNHNS and CDR2 as SASEGT. The CDR3 consists of 16 residues. The CDR3 sequence: CASSEAGQGANSEQFF. The CDR3 DNA reads TGTGCCAGCAGTGAAGCCGGACAGGGGGCTAACAGTGAGCAGTTCTTC.

V and J are TRBV7-2 and TRBJ2-1; TRBD2 is a possible D gene (6 bases). Germline V gene lookup returns CDR1 SGHTA and CDR2 FQGNSA. The CDR3 loop spans 15 amino acids. Trimming stripped 5 bases from V and 0 bases from J, with 11 bases between. The CDR3 protein is CASSQETSSYNEQFF. CDR3 nucleotide sequence: TGTGCCAGCAGCCAAGAGACTAGCTCCTACAATGAGCAGTTCTTC. Looking up the rest from reference TRBV7-2 and TRBJ2-1 gives the full variable domain: GAGVSQSPSNKVTEKGKDVELRCDPISGHTALYWYRQSLGQGLEFLIYFQGNSAPDKSGLPSDRFSAERTGGSVSTLTIQRTQQEDSAVYLCASSQETSSYNEQFFGPGTRLTVL.

As concerns this clone: Other DNA sequences in the same sample also yield this CDR3. V gene TRBV7-2 combines with J gene TRBJ1-1, with D possibly TRBD1 on 5 matching bases. This CDR3 is 17 amino acids long. The V end was cut by 0 bases, the J end by 4 bases, with 18 bases between. CDR1 is SGHTA and CDR2 is FQGNSA in the germline V gene. DNA for the CDR3: TGTGCCAGCAGCTTAGCACCTCAGGGTTGGTCGAGCACTGAAGCTTTCTTT. This encodes CASSLAPQGWSSTEAFF.

The rearrangement uses TRBV2 and TRBJ1-1, with D maybe TRBD1 (5 bases). The CDR3 has 12 amino acids. Germline CDR1 SNHLY, CDR2 FYNNEI. V shed 8 bases and J shed 4 bases, with 11 bases lying between them. In nucleotides, the CDR3 is TGTGCCAGCGGACCAGGGACCACTGAAGCTTTCTTT. It encodes CASGPGTTEAFF. The variable domain in full, with the rest retrieved from reference TRBV2 and TRBJ1-1, is EPEVTQTPSHQVTQMGQEVILRCVPISNHLYFYWYRQILGQKVEFLVSFYNNEISEKSEIFDDQFSVERPDGSNFTLKIRSTKLEDSAMYFCASGPGTTEAFFGQGTRLTVV.

The V gene is TRBV7-3, the J gene TRBJ2-3; a weak D match, TRBD2 (6 bases). Per germline, CDR1 SGHTA and CDR2 FQGTGA. V gave up 5 bases and J gave up 1 base, with 13 bases separating them. The CDR3 consists of 15 residues. The DNA for the CDR3 is TGTGCCAGCAGCCCACATAGCGGAGGCACAGATACGCAGTATTTT. Translated: CASSPHSGGTDTQYF.

This clone was found many times. The chain recombines TRBV30 with TRBJ1-5, with 9 bases that match TRBD1. With 7 bases clipped from V and 3 bases from J, the junction kept 7 bases outside the gene matches. Germline V CDR1 and CDR2: GTSNPN, SVGIG (reference sequence). This CDR3 comprises 14 residues. Here the CDR3 reads CALQGTGNNQPQHF. DNA for the CDR3: TGTGCCTTACAGGGGACAGGGAACAATCAGCCCCAGCATTTT.

The CDR3 coding sequence is TGCGCCAGCAGCCACTCGGGAGGGGGGCAAACGGAGACCCAGTACTTC. Protein product: CASSHSGGGQTETQYF. V gene TRBV4-1 combines with J gene TRBJ2-5; 8 bases fit TRBD2. Looked up from germline, CDR1 is MGHRA and CDR2 is YSYEKL. The length of the CDR3 is 16 residues. Losses at the gene ends were 3 bases for V and 5 bases for J; bases not matched to a gene: 11.

The V call is TRBV5-4, the J call TRBJ2-7; TRBD2 might be the D (5 bases). The V gene's germline CDR1 is SGHNT and CDR2 YYREEE (reference sequence). This CDR3 has 12 residues. Trimming cost V 4 bases and J 2 bases, with 7 bases left between them. CDR3 in amino acids: CASSRDAYEQYF. CDR3 DNA sequence: TGTGCCAGCAGCCGGGATGCCTACGAGCAGTACTTC.

This clone was observed a handful of times. The chain is built from TRBV11-1 and TRBJ2-7; D gene uncertain. Germline-derived CDR1 and CDR2 are SGHAT and FQDESV (reference sequence). The CDR3 totals 13 residues. V dropped 2 bases and J dropped 9 bases, with 14 bases sitting between them. CDR3 nucleotides: TGTGCCAGCAGCTTACGTGAGCTCGATCCGCAGTACTTC. The encoded protein is CASSLRELDPQYF.

This chain uses TRBV6-6 with TRBJ2-7; 9 bases match TRBD1. The CDR3 totals 13 residues. CDR1 and CDR2 (germline): MNHNY, SVGAGI (reference sequence). J gave up 5 bases and V 4 bases, and 3 bases lay outside the gene matches. The CDR3 sequence is CASSSTGGDEQYF. The CDR3 DNA is TGTGCCAGCAGTTCTACAGGGGGCGACGAGCAGTACTTC.

This clone was seen repeatedly, ten times or more. This rearrangement joins TRBV10-3 to TRBJ2-7; D gene uncertain. This CDR3 region has 13 residues. Germline assignment: CDR1 ENHRY and CDR2 SYGVKD. The ends were cut back, 3 bases at V and 5 bases at J, with 11 bases in the middle. The CDR3 loop reads CAISDPSKNEQYF. The CDR3 DNA sequence: TGTGCCATCAGTGACCCTTCTAAGAACGAGCAGTACTTC.

This clone appeared a few times. The genes are TRBV28 and TRBJ1-5; TRBD1 matches at 8 bases. The CDR3 has 17 amino acids. The germline CDR1 and CDR2 sequences are MDHEN and SYDVKM. The junction had 12 bases not matched to a gene; V was cut back by 7 bases and J by 1 base. CDR3 sequence: CASTRPDRVGSNQPQHF. The CDR3 DNA follows: TGTGCCAGCACCCGCCCGGACAGGGTTGGAAGCAATCAGCCCCAGCATTTT. Full variable domain (rest looked up from reference TRBV28 and TRBJ1-5): DVKVTQSSRYLVKRTGEKVFLECVQDMDHENMFWYRQDPGLGLRLIYFSYDVKMKEKGDIPEGYSVSREKKERFSLILESASTNQTSMYLCASTRPDRVGSNQPQHFGDGTRLSIL.

The chain carries TRBV4-1 and TRBJ2-1, with 10 bases lining up with TRBD2. The CDR3 covers 15 residues. Losses at the gene ends were 6 bases for V and 3 bases for J; bases not matched to a gene: 5. Germline values: CDR1 MGHRA, CDR2 YSYEKL. CDR3 coding DNA: TGCGCCAGCAGACTAAGCGGGGGGGACTACAATGAGCAGTTCTTC. It yields the protein CASRLSGGDYNEQFF.

The chain carries TRBV7-2 and TRBJ1-4; perhaps TRBD1 as D (6 bases). V was pared by 5 bases and J by 8 bases, with 12 bases between. The CDR3 contains 13 residues. Germline values: CDR1 SGHTA, CDR2 FQGNSA. The CDR3 reads CASSLQGLEKLFF. CDR3 nucleotides: TGTGCCAGCAGCCTACAGGGATTGGAAAAACTGTTTTTT. Based on the CDR3 plus reference TRBV7-2 and TRBJ1-4, the full variable domain is GAGVSQSPSNKVTEKGKDVELRCDPISGHTALYWYRQSLGQGLEFLIYFQGNSAPDKSGLPSDRFSAERTGGSVSTLTIQRTQQEDSAVYLCASSLQGLEKLFFGSGTQLSVL.

This clone was seen only a few times. The rearrangement links TRBV19 to TRBJ2-3; the D gene is possibly TRBD2 (7 bases). V lost 11 bases, J lost 3 bases, and 15 bases lay in between. This CDR3 is 13 amino acids long. In germline, CDR1 is LNHDA, CDR2 SQIVND (reference sequence). DNA of the CDR3: TGTGCCTCGGCACAGGGACTAACAGATACGCAGTATTTT. It encodes CASAQGLTDTQYF.

This rearrangement joins TRBV5-1 to TRBJ2-1; a weak D match, TRBD2 (5 bases). V lost 4 bases to trimming and J lost 0 bases, with 14 bases between them. The CDR3 is 16 residues long. Germline CDR1 reads SGHRS; CDR2 reads YFSETQ. The chain's CDR3 is CASSGERVSSYNEQFF. As DNA, the CDR3 is TGCGCCAGCAGCGGGGAGAGGGTTAGCTCCTACAATGAGCAGTTCTTC. Complete variable domain (other parts from reference TRBV5-1 and TRBJ2-1): KAGVTQTPRYLIKTRGQQVTLSCSPISGHRSVSWYQQTPGQGLQFLFEYFSETQRNKGNFPGRFSGRQFSNSRSEMNVSTLELGDSALYLCASSGERVSSYNEQFFGPGTRLTVL.

There are a few counts of this clone. The chain combines TRBV10-3 with TRBJ2-3; D might be TRBD2 (5 bases). Deletions cut 1 base from V and 0 bases from J, with 11 bases between. Per germline, CDR1 ENHRY and CDR2 SYGVKD. The CDR3 covers 16 residues. This CDR3 is CAISELVRDSTDTQYF. The CDR3 DNA sequence: TGTGCCATCAGTGAGTTGGTACGGGATAGCACAGATACGCAGTATTTT.

The J gene is TRBJ1-5, the V gene TRBV10-3; maybe TRBD1 (5 bases). CDR3 length: 14 amino acids. CDR1 is ENHRY and CDR2 is SYGVKD in the germline V gene. Trimming took 7 bases from V and 3 from J, leaving 13 bases between them. The CDR3 DNA is TGTGCCATCAAGGGGTCGACGGCCAATCAGCCCCAGCATTTT. It yields the protein CAIKGSTANQPQHF.

The sample holds a few counts of this clone. The chain couples TRBV18 to TRBJ1-1; 9 bases map to TRBD1. The V gene end was trimmed by 3 bases and the J gene end by 1 base; junction bases not matched to a gene: 3. The CDR3 runs 15 residues. Per the germline V gene, CDR1 is KGHSH and CDR2 is LQKENI. The CDR3 DNA reads as TGTGCCAGCTCACCGACGGGACAGGGGAACACTGAAGCTTTCTTT. It is translated as CASSPTGQGNTEAFF.

This clone has at least ten counts. The genes are TRBV7-9 and TRBJ1-6, with 7 positions matching TRBD1. The V gene's germline CDR1 is SEHNR and CDR2 FQNEAQ (reference sequence). V lost 3 bases to trimming and J lost 6 bases; unmatched junction nucleotides: 5. The CDR3 spans 15 residues. CDR3 residues: CASSFASGGNSPLHF. CDR3 nucleotide sequence: TGTGCCAGCAGCTTTGCATCAGGGGGTAATTCACCCCTCCACTTT. Supplemented by reference TRBV7-9 and TRBJ1-6, the full variable domain reads DTGVSQNPRHKITKRGQNVTFRCDPISEHNRLYWYRQTLGQGPEFLTYFQNEAQLEKSRLLSDRFSAERPKGSFSTLEIQRTEQGDSAMYLCASSFASGGNSPLHFGNGTRLTVT.

This clone came up a few times. The chain couples TRBV6-5 to TRBJ2-7; the D gene is possibly TRBD1 (6 bases). V was pared by 0 bases and J by 5 bases, with 14 bases between. CDR3 length: 15 amino acids. Germline CDR1 MNHEY, CDR2 SVGAGI. The CDR3 reads CASSYSSRGQDEQYF. In nucleotides, the CDR3 is TGTGCCAGCAGTTACTCGAGCAGGGGTCAGGACGAGCAGTACTTC.

The chain joins TRBV29-1 to TRBJ1-1; the D is unclear. The CDR3 covers 13 residues. Deletions cut 5 bases from V and 4 bases from J, with 14 bases between. In germline, CDR1 is SQVTM, CDR2 ANQGSEA. CDR3 bases: TGCAGCGTTAGGGCCGCGGGAGGCACTGAAGCTTTCTTT. Translated, it gives CSVRAAGGTEAFF.

Only a few counts were recorded for this clone. One end of the junction fails to match germline, which may point to a read error. V gene TRBV28 combines with J gene TRBJ1-5, with 8 bases lining up with TRBD1. The CDR3 consists of 12 residues. The V gene's germline CDR1 is MDHEN and CDR2 SYDVKM. CDR3 loop: CASTGGGQPQHF. The CDR3 DNA reads as TGTGCAAGCACAGGGGGAGGTCAGCCCCAGCATTTT.

The genes are TRBV11-3 and TRBJ2-7, with 7 bases matching TRBD1. V lost 5 bases to trimming and J lost 3 bases; unmatched junction nucleotides: 4. CDR1 and CDR2 (germline): SGHNT, YENEEA. The CDR3 extends over 13 amino acids. The CDR3 is CASSQGQYYEQYF. Written as DNA, the CDR3 is TGTGCCAGCAGCCAGGGACAGTACTACGAGCAGTACTTC. The full variable domain, in which reference TRBV11-3 and TRBJ2-7 provide the parts outside the CDR3, is EAGVVQSPRYKIIEKKQPVAFWCNPISGHNTLYWYLQNLGQGPELLIRYENEEAVDDSQLPKDRFSAERLKGVDSTLKIQPAELGDSAVYLCASSQGQYYEQYFGPGTRLTVT.

This clone has a handful of counts. The rearrangement uses TRBV2 and TRBJ2-2, with D perhaps TRBD1 or TRBD2 (5 bases each). Trimming took off 8 bases at V and 4 bases at J, with 14 bases between the two ends. This CDR3 comprises 14 residues. CDR1 is SNHLY and CDR2 is FYNNEI in the germline V gene. CDR3 protein: CASVPGTFTGELFF. Here the CDR3 DNA reads TGTGCCAGCGTACCCGGGACGTTCACCGGGGAGCTGTTTTTT.